This T cell receptor (beta chain) was recovered during a study of kidney transplant recipient with SARS-CoV-2 infection. Each CDR3 protein is one row after TCRdb ran MiXCR on the reads. There are about 250,000 distinct CDR3 sequences in the sample; about 30% occur only once, and less than 8.5% lies in the top ten. V shed 4 bases and J shed 4 bases, with 22 bases lying between them. The CDR3 sequence is 16 residues long. Germline values: CDR1 GTSNPN, CDR2 SVGIG (reference sequence). This clonotype was found once. This sequence may be a read error, since a much larger clone differs from it by one base. This chain connects TRBV30 to TRBJ1-2; no definite D call. This receptor was taken from a male patient in his thirties who had COVID-19 and was a kidney transplant recipient. Part of the T cell pool may stem from the graft donor. The sample consisted of a blood sample, taken at baseline and around day 120 from a kidney transplant recipient. CDR3 amino acids: CAWTKTRYRETYGYTF. CDR3 nucleotide sequence: TGTGCCTGGACTAAAACGCGTTATAGAGAGACCTATGGCTACACCTTC.